A single sample is the source of the 23 T cell receptor beta chains below, sequenced in a study of OX40 agonist ivuxolimab in advanced cancers. Using immunoSEQ multiplex PCR, the repertoire was profiled, and TCRdb retains in-frame clones only, with some absent. In the table there are tens of thousands of clones, about nine tenths of which are singletons. The material sequenced was CD4+ or CD8+ T cells sorted from blood, taken in a trial of the OX40 agonist ivuxolimab. The receptors were gathered from an adult with an advanced solid tumor such as melanoma, head and neck, liver or kidney cancer.

The rearrangement joins TRBV6-6 to TRBJ1-5, with 9 bases that match TRBD1. Germline V gives CDR1 MNHNY, CDR2 SVGAGI (reference sequence). The CDR3 covers 14 residues. Trimming took 2 bases from V and 9 from J; bases not matched to a gene: 5. The CDR3 sequence is CASSYLDRGAPQHF. As DNA, the CDR3 is TGTGCCAGCAGTTACCTCGACAGGGGGGCGCCCCAGCATTTT.

This chain uses TRBV5-8 with TRBJ2-5; D uncertain. CDR1 and CDR2 (germline): SGHTS, YDEGEE. CDR3 length equals 14 residues. The V end lost 0 bases, the J end lost 2 bases, and 8 bases lay between the germline ends. The CDR3 protein is CASSLVPAQETQYF. DNA of the CDR3: TGTGCCAGCAGCTTGGTTCCAGCACAAGAGACCCAGTACTTC.

The rearrangement links TRBV2 to TRBJ2-2; D is unclear. The CDR3 has 12 residues. The V end lost 0 bases, the J end lost 7 bases, and 3 bases lay between the germline ends. Germline values: CDR1 SNHLY, CDR2 FYNNEI. The CDR3 reads CASSEAGGELFF. DNA for the CDR3: TGTGCCAGCAGTGAAGCGGGCGGGGAGCTGTTTTTT.

V usage is TRBV5-4 and J usage is TRBJ2-1, with 9 bases lining up with TRBD2. This CDR3 has 15 residues. V was clipped by 0 bases and J by 8 bases; unmatched bases: 6. In germline, CDR1 is SGHNT, CDR2 YYREEE (reference sequence). The CDR3, as DNA: TGTGCCAGCAGCTTGGGTGCGGGAGGGCCGGATGAGCAGTTCTTC. This codes for CASSLGAGGPDEQFF.

This clone appeared once. This chain links TRBV14 with TRBJ2-5, with D unresolved. V shed 1 base and J shed 3 bases, with 6 bases lying between them. The length of the CDR3 is 13 residues. Germline V gene data show CDR1 as SGHDN and CDR2 as FVKESK. The CDR3 sequence: CASSQAPKETQYF. The CDR3 nucleotides are TGTGCCAGCAGCCAAGCGCCCAAAGAGACCCAGTACTTC. The complete variable domain, with remaining parts taken from reference TRBV14 and TRBJ2-5, reads EAGVTQFPSHSVIEKGQTVTLRCDPISGHDNLYWYRRVMGKEIKFLLHFVKESKQDESGMPNNRFLAERTGGTYSTLKVQPAELEDSGVYFCASSQAPKETQYFGPGTRLLVL.

The rearrangement joins TRBV7-9 to TRBJ1-4, with a possible D match to TRBD1 (5 bases). Trimming pared 7 bases from V and 7 bases from J, leaving 10 bases between. CDR1 and CDR2 (germline): SEHNR, FQNEAQ (reference sequence). The CDR3 is 12 amino acids. The CDR3 here is CASTGDSEKLFF. Written as DNA, the CDR3 is TGTGCCAGCACTGGGGACTCTGAAAAACTGTTTTTT.

This clone was seen just once. The chain employs TRBV6-5 and TRBJ2-5; D might be TRBD1 (5 bases). CDR1 MNHEY and CDR2 SVGAGI come from the germline V gene. This CDR3 comprises 12 residues. Trimming pared 8 bases from V and 5 bases from J, leaving 12 bases between. Here the CDR3 reads CASGAGFETQYF. CDR3 DNA sequence: TGTGCCAGCGGGGCAGGGTTTGAGACCCAGTACTTC.

The chain has TRBV6-1 and TRBJ1-2, with D maybe TRBD1 (5 bases). Germline CDR1 is MNHNS and CDR2 is SASEGT. The ends were cut back, 4 bases at V and 4 bases at J, with 22 bases in the middle. The CDR3 length is 17 residues. CDR3 bases: TGTGCCAGCAGTGGTCGAATCGAACGACAGAGAGGCTATGGCTACACCTTC. It encodes CASSGRIERQRGYGYTF.

This clone has a single count. The chain carries TRBV6-1 and TRBJ1-1, with 7 bases lining up with TRBD1. Germline values: CDR1 MNHNS, CDR2 SASEGT. CDR3 length: 14 amino acids. Germline trimming cut 6 bases from V and 0 bases from J; bases unmatched to any gene: 4. The CDR3 DNA is TGTGCCAGCAGGACGGGACAGATGAACACTGAAGCTTTCTTT. Its protein is CASRTGQMNTEAFF.

This clone was seen a single time. The CDR3 nucleotides are TGTGCCAGCAGCTTAGGGATTAGCTACGAGCAGTACTTC. Translating it yields CASSLGISYEQYF. The chain joins TRBV7-6 to TRBJ2-7; D unclear. This CDR3 has 13 amino acids. From germline, CDR1 is SGHVS and CDR2 FNYEAQ. Trimming pared 1 base from V and 3 bases from J, leaving 7 bases between.

The chain is built from TRBV5-4 and TRBJ2-5, with D uncertain. Germline assignment: CDR1 SGHNT and CDR2 YYREEE (reference sequence). V shed 2 bases and J shed 3 bases, with 5 bases lying between them. CDR3 length equals 12 residues. CDR3 loop: CASSFVEETQYF. The CDR3 DNA follows: TGTGCCAGCAGCTTTGTTGAAGAGACCCAGTACTTC.

In its sample, this clone is medium-sized. V and J are TRBV14 and TRBJ1-1; the D is unclear. The germline V and J ends were trimmed by 4 bases and 1 base, with 10 bases remaining between them. This CDR3 region has 14 residues. Germline CDR1 reads SGHDN; CDR2 reads FVKESK. This chain's CDR3 is CASSRGVRNTEAFF. CDR3 DNA: TGTGCCAGCAGCCGGGGAGTTCGGAACACTGAAGCTTTCTTT.

The rearrangement uses TRBV28 and TRBJ2-4, with D possibly matching TRBD1 (6 bases). Germline CDR1 MDHEN, CDR2 SYDVKM. The ends were cut back, 7 bases at V and 0 bases at J, with 16 bases in the middle. CDR3 size: 16 residues. DNA for the CDR3: TGTGCCAGCAAATCAGGGGTCCCCCTAGCCAAAAACATTCAGTACTTC. This encodes CASKSGVPLAKNIQYF.

The V call is TRBV5-1, the J call TRBJ2-5; the match to TRBD1 covers 7 bases. CDR1 SGHRS and CDR2 YFSETQ come from the germline V gene. The CDR3 contains 15 residues. The ends lost 2 bases at V and 1 base at J; junction bases unmatched: 5. The CDR3 is CASSLQGILQETQYF. The CDR3 nucleotides read TGCGCCAGCAGCTTACAGGGGATCCTCCAAGAGACCCAGTACTTC.

The chain couples TRBV5-1 to TRBJ1-4; a weak D match, TRBD1 (6 bases). The CDR3 runs to 15 residues. V lost 0 bases and J lost 8, with 14 bases in between. Germline V gene data show CDR1 as SGHRS and CDR2 as YFSETQ. DNA for the CDR3: TGCGCCAGCAGCTTGGCCTACAGGGCGGAGGAAAAACTGTTTTTT. Protein: CASSLAYRAEEKLFF.

The genes are TRBV5-1 and TRBJ2-5; 7 nucleotides line up with TRBD1. Germline lookup yields CDR1 SGHRS and CDR2 YFSETQ. The CDR3 consists of 15 residues. V lost 0 bases and J lost 4; bases outside the gene matches: 6. The CDR3 sequence: CASSLEGQPRETQYF. The CDR3 region has the DNA TGCGCCAGCAGCTTGGAGGGACAGCCACGAGAGACCCAGTACTTC.

The V gene is TRBV7-6, the J gene TRBJ1-2; TRBD1 aligns across 9 bases. This CDR3 is built from 15 residues. V lost 1 base, J lost 8 bases, and 8 bases stayed unmatched. The V gene's germline CDR1 is SGHVS and CDR2 FNYEAQ. CDR3 bases: TGTGCCAGCAGCTTAGGACCGGGACAGGGCGACGGCTACACCTTC. It specifies CASSLGPGQGDGYTF.

The CDR3 reads CASSSGVAGGALHTDTQYF. DNA of the CDR3: TGCGCCAGCAGCAGCGGCGTAGCGGGAGGGGCCTTACACACAGATACGCAGTATTTT. V gene TRBV5-1 combines with J gene TRBJ2-3; 11 positions agree with TRBD2. CDR1 and CDR2 from the germline V gene are SGHRS and YFSETQ. The CDR3 consists of 19 residues. V lost 4 bases and J lost 2; bases outside the gene matches: 15.

In its sample, this clone is medium-sized. The chain carries TRBV5-4 and TRBJ1-4; D may be TRBD1 (6 bases). This CDR3 comprises 14 residues. V lost 3 bases and J lost 4, with 10 bases in between. Germline V gene sequence: CDR1 SGHNT, CDR2 YYREEE (reference sequence). This CDR3 reads CASSSQGVNEKLFF. The CDR3 coding sequence is TGTGCCAGCAGCTCACAGGGTGTTAATGAAAAACTGTTTTTT.

The CDR3 loop reads CASSYGGKVTEAFF. The CDR3 bases are TGTGCCAGCAGTTACGGGGGAAAGGTTACTGAAGCTTTCTTT. The chain employs TRBV6-5 and TRBJ1-1, with D maybe TRBD1 (5 bases). This CDR3 is built from 14 residues. Trimming stripped 2 bases from V and 5 bases from J, with 12 bases between. In germline, CDR1 is MNHEY, CDR2 SVGAGI.

Concerning this clone: The sample has other DNA sequences that encode this CDR3 too. The genes are TRBV7-9 and TRBJ2-3; 10 bases match TRBD2. CDR3 length: 14 amino acids. Germline values: CDR1 SEHNR, CDR2 FQNEAQ (reference sequence). After removal of 4 bases from V and 5 bases from J, the junction contained 3 bases not matched to a gene. DNA of the CDR3: TGTGCCAGCAGCTCCCGGACTAGCGGAGATACGCAGTATTTT. Its translation is CASSSRTSGDTQYF. The full variable domain, rest sourced from reference TRBV7-9 and TRBJ2-3, is DTGVSQNPRHKITKRGQNVTFRCDPISEHNRLYWYRQTLGQGPEFLTYFQNEAQLEKSRLLSDRFSAERPKGSFSTLEIQRTEQGDSAMYLCASSSRTSGDTQYFGPGTRLTVL.

The chain combines TRBV9 with TRBJ1-2; no definite D call. Germline values: CDR1 SGDLS, CDR2 YYNGEE. V lost 4 bases and J 4 bases, leaving 14 bases between the germline ends. The CDR3 has 14 amino acids. The CDR3 coding sequence is TGTGCCAGCAGCTCCCAATGGGGTTCCTATGGCTACACCTTC. Protein product: CASSSQWGSYGYTF.

The chain joins TRBV19 to TRBJ2-1; 11 nucleotides line up with TRBD2. The ends lost 4 bases at V and 7 bases at J; junction bases unmatched: 9. The CDR3 has 16 amino acids. Germline V gene data show CDR1 as LNHDA and CDR2 as SQIVND (reference sequence). The chain's CDR3 is CASSTETSGIDNEQFF. CDR3 coding DNA: TGTGCCAGTAGTACTGAGACTAGCGGGATTGATAATGAGCAGTTCTTC.